Detailed here is one T cell receptor (beta chain). The antigen is unknown. This specimen comes from a study of T cells after posttransplantation cyclophosphamide. Study-level results: Donor-recipient repertoire similarity was low at 1-2 months, rising over year one. TRB overlap between skin or GI tissue T cells and blood was limited. Recipient CMV seropositivity and CMV reactivation strongly tracked TRB clonality.

Profiling relied on immunoSEQ multiplex PCR, and the TCRdb table lists in-frame clones only, not all of them. The sample contains approximately 4,700 clones, less than 80% of which appear only once. Germline V gives CDR1 MNHNS, CDR2 SASEGT. Losses at the gene ends were 11 bases for V and 2 bases for J; bases not matched to a gene: 6. The CDR3 contains 12 residues. Busulfan-fludarabine conditioning, marrow transplant, and cyclophosphamide on days +3 and +4 were administered. The sequencing used PBMCs, collected after allogeneic stem cell transplant with posttransplant cyclophosphamide. This receptor was taken from a male patient aged 35-50 years who received an allogeneic stem cell transplant from a related donor, was CMV-positive, and had acute and chronic GVHD. The T cells may partly be graft donor cells. The V call is TRBV6-1, the J call TRBJ2-7, with 7 positions matching TRBD1. CDR3 region: CACRDSTYEQYF. The DNA for the CDR3 is TGTGCCTGCCGGGACAGTACCTACGAGCAGTACTTC.